This TCR beta chain was profiled in a study of spatial heterogeneity in lung cancer. Turning to the study itself: Matched bulk RNA-seq yielded a T cell transcriptional module score. Counts of TCR transcripts in tumor regions correlated strongly with that score. Study outcomes and limitations: How many expanded intratumoral alpha and beta TCRs were present tracked the tumor mutation count, which was a count of nonsynonymous mutations.

Every individual TCR cDNA molecule carried its own unique molecular identifier, which allowed correction of PCR and sequencing errors. TCRdb reprocessed the 5' RACE reads with MiXCR, giving one entry per CDR3 protein. The sample lists some 16,000 distinct CDR3 sequences, approximately 7% seen once, with around 20% in the top ten. The CDR3 sequence is 13 residues long. Germline V lookup: CDR1 MDHEN, CDR2 SYDVKM. This clonotype has just one count. Its matching antigen is unknown. A much larger clone lies one base from this, so it may be a read error. Because the library targeted alpha chains, this beta chain is an off-target read whose size means little. Indicated time point: sample taken at primary tumor resection. Samples were donated by 72 untreated early-stage non-small cell lung cancer patients.

This chain uses TRBV28 with TRBJ1-3; D remains ambiguous. This receptor was taken from a female donor with early-stage non-small cell lung cancer. The sample in question was lung tumor tissue, obtained at surgery. DNA of the CDR3: TGTGTCAGCCTTACTAGCTCTGGAAACACCATATATTTT. Amino acid sequence: CVSLTSSGNTIYF.